A single sample gave rise to the 19 T cell receptor beta chains below, sequenced in a study of T cells in localized non-small cell lung cancer (TCRdb year 2020). The library was generated by the immunoSEQ multiplex PCR assay. The immuneACCESS repertoire file appears here via TCRdb, limited to in-frame rearrangements. These files lack a portion of the clones; in checked studies, under half of the deficit traces to unresolved V genes, and the cause of the others is not known. The sample table holds 4,700 or so clones, of which 34% were seen once. The ten biggest clones cover roughly 18% of the sample. The sequencing here drew on lung tumor tissue, taken before any cancer treatment. The receptors come from a man between 40 and 70 years old with stage II squamous cell lung carcinoma.

The rearrangement uses TRBV5-1 and TRBJ1-3; a weak D match, TRBD1 (6 bases). The germline V and J ends were trimmed by 2 bases and 2 bases, with 8 bases remaining between them. CDR3 length: 14 amino acids. Germline lookup yields CDR1 SGHRS and CDR2 YFSETQ. In DNA form, the CDR3 reads TGCGCCAGCAGCTTAACAGGGACTGGAAACACCATATATTTT. Translating gives CASSLTGTGNTIYF.

V gene TRBV12-5 combines with J gene TRBJ2-2; 8 bases agree with TRBD2. The CDR3 contains 15 residues. After removal of 0 bases from V and 6 bases from J, the junction contained 3 bases not matched to a gene. Germline V gene lookup returns CDR1 LGHNT and CDR2 FRNRAP. CDR3 coding DNA: TGTGCTAGTGGTTTGGTACGAGCGGGAGCCGGGGAGCTGTTTTTT. It yields the protein CASGLVRAGAGELFF.

V and J are TRBV28 and TRBJ2-4; D perhaps matches TRBD2 (5 bases). The CDR3 has 14 amino acids. V was pared by 7 bases and J by 8 bases, with 18 bases between. CDR1 and CDR2 from the germline V gene are MDHEN and SYDVKM. The CDR3 sequence is CASTRLRERDIQYF. The CDR3 bases are TGTGCCAGCACAAGGCTCCGGGAACGAGACATTCAGTACTTC.

This clone was counted only a few times. This chain connects TRBV29-1 to TRBJ1-4; 9 nucleotides align to TRBD1. CDR1 and CDR2 (germline): SQVTM, ANQGSEA. The CDR3 consists of 13 residues. In nucleotides, the CDR3 is TGCAGTGTACGGACAGGGGTCTACGAAAAACTGTTTTTT. Translated, it gives CSVRTGVYEKLFF.

This clone was counted between two and nine times. This chain links TRBV30 with TRBJ2-7, with TRBD2 matching over 12 bases. Germline lookup yields CDR1 GTSNPN and CDR2 SVGIG (reference sequence). This CDR3 is 14 amino acids long. V shed 3 bases, J shed 6 bases, and the junction held 6 bases outside the gene matches. The CDR3 DNA sequence: TGTGCCTGGAGCCCTAGCGGGAGGGCCGGCGAGCAGTACTTC. Its protein product is CAWSPSGRAGEQYF. Full variable domain (missing parts from reference TRBV30 and TRBJ2-7): SQTIHQWPATLVQPVGSPLSLECTVEGTSNPNLYWYRQAAGRGLQLLFYSVGIGQISSEVPQNLSASRPQDRQFILSSKKLLLSDSGFYLCAWSPSGRAGEQYFGPGTRLTVT.

The CDR3 region has the DNA TGTGCCAGTAGCGAGGCGGGGCGCGGAAAGACCCAGTACTTC. Translated, it gives CASSEAGRGKTQYF. The gene calls are TRBV19 and TRBJ2-5; a possible D gene is TRBD2 (6 bases). The CDR3 has 14 residues. Germline-derived CDR1 and CDR2 are LNHDA and SQIVND (reference sequence). V lost 6 bases and J lost 6, with 17 bases in between.

This clone was observed a few times. This chain joins TRBV11-3 and TRBJ1-1; tentative D call: TRBD1 (6 bases). V gave up 4 bases and J gave up 3 bases, with 12 bases separating them. This CDR3 has 14 amino acids. In germline, CDR1 is SGHNT, CDR2 YENEEA. The CDR3, as DNA: TGTGCCAGCAGCTCTAAAGCAGGGGACACTGAAGCTTTCTTT. Translated: CASSSKAGDTEAFF.

V is TRBV6-8 and J is TRBJ1-2; a possible D gene is TRBD1 (5 bases). Looked up from germline, CDR1 is MNHGY and CDR2 is SAAAGT. This CDR3 spans 12 amino acids. Between the trimmed V and J ends, which lost 6 bases and 6 bases, there was a span of 11 bases. CDR3 protein: CASSDGGDGYTF. The CDR3 bases are TGTGCCAGCAGCGATGGAGGGGATGGCTACACCTTC.

The V call is TRBV19, the J call TRBJ1-1; D remains unclear. V lost 7 bases and J 1 base, leaving 4 bases between the germline ends. CDR3 length: 11 amino acids. Germline-derived CDR1 and CDR2 are LNHDA and SQIVND (reference sequence). The DNA of the CDR3 is TGTGCCAGTAAAAAGAACACTGAAGCTTTCTTT. This gives the protein CASKKNTEAFF. Drawing the rest from reference TRBV19 and TRBJ1-1, the complete variable domain is DGGITQSPKYLFRKEGQNVTLSCEQNLNHDAMYWYRQDPGQGLRLIYYSQIVNDFQKGDIAEGYSVSREKKESFPLTVTSAQKNPTAFYLCASKKNTEAFFGQGTRLTVV.

This clone was detected only once. The chain combines TRBV30 with TRBJ2-1; TRBD1 might be the D (6 bases). The CDR3 runs to 12 residues. CDR1 is GTSNPN and CDR2 is SVGIG in the germline V gene (reference sequence). The V end was cut by 4 bases, the J end by 7 bases, with 11 bases between. The DNA for the CDR3 is TGTGCCTGGAACAGGGAATGGAATGAGCAGTTCTTC. This translates into CAWNREWNEQFF.

This clone was seen a few times. The rearrangement uses TRBV11-3 and TRBJ1-1, with D unclear. Germline CDR1 SGHNT, CDR2 YENEEA. V was clipped by 3 bases and J by 6 bases, with 14 bases between them. The CDR3 is 14 amino acids. As DNA, the CDR3 is TGTGCCAGCAGCTTGGCCCAAACCGGCGCTGAAGCTTTCTTT. Translating it yields CASSLAQTGAEAFF.

This chain joins TRBV5-1 and TRBJ1-1; TRBD1 might be the D (5 bases). This CDR3 spans 14 amino acids. V dropped 4 bases and J dropped 3 bases, with 13 bases sitting between them. The germline CDR1 and CDR2 sequences are SGHRS and YFSETQ. CDR3 region: CASSLGGRDTEAFF. DNA for the CDR3: TGCGCCAGCAGCCTGGGGGGTCGGGACACTGAAGCTTTCTTT.

The gene calls are TRBV6-8 and TRBJ2-5; possibly TRBD2 for D (5 bases). The CDR3 is 16 amino acids. The germline gives CDR1 MNHGY, CDR2 SAAAGT. Trimming took 4 bases from V and 3 from J, leaving 18 bases between them. The CDR3 DNA sequence: TGTGCCAGCAGTTCCCCCCGCGGGTTACGTGAAGAGACCCAGTACTTC. This encodes CASSSPRGLREETQYF.

The V call is TRBV19, the J call TRBJ1-4; D perhaps matches TRBD1 (5 bases). The germline CDR1 and CDR2 sequences are LNHDA and SQIVND (reference sequence). The V end lost 7 bases, the J end lost 5 bases, and 11 bases lay between the germline ends. The CDR3 totals 13 residues. The CDR3 protein is CASNRGGNEKLFF. CDR3 nucleotide sequence: TGTGCCAGTAATCGGGGCGGCAATGAAAAACTGTTTTTT.

The table lists this clone with a few counts. CDR3 loop: CAWSVRRIGNTEAFF. The DNA of the CDR3 is TGTGCCTGGAGTGTACGTAGGATCGGGAACACTGAAGCTTTCTTT. The rearrangement uses TRBV30 and TRBJ1-1; no reliable D call. Germline V gene lookup returns CDR1 GTSNPN and CDR2 SVGIG (reference sequence). V was clipped by 0 bases and J by 1 base, with 12 bases between them. The CDR3 has 15 amino acids.

The chain employs TRBV19 and TRBJ1-5, with a tentative D call TRBD1 (5 bases). CDR1 is LNHDA and CDR2 is SQIVND in the germline V gene (reference sequence). Trimming removed 3 bases from V and 5 bases from J, with 8 bases in between. The CDR3 is 13 residues long. CDR3 region: CASSMGRDQPQHF. The CDR3 DNA follows: TGTGCCAGTAGTATGGGGCGGGATCAGCCCCAGCATTTT.

This clone has a handful of counts. V and J are TRBV5-1 and TRBJ1-1, with D tentatively TRBD1 (6 bases). CDR3 length equals 14 residues. The germline CDR1 and CDR2 sequences are SGHRS and YFSETQ. Trimming shortened V by 5 bases and J by 4 bases, and 15 bases separated the two germline ends. CDR3 nucleotides: TGCGCCAGCAGTTCTCTCGGGGGGCCCACTGAAGCTTTCTTT. Its protein product is CASSSLGGPTEAFF.

The chain combines TRBV19 with TRBJ2-5; D is possibly TRBD1 (6 bases). Per germline, CDR1 LNHDA and CDR2 SQIVND (reference sequence). The CDR3 contains 13 residues. Deletions cut 4 bases from V and 5 bases from J, with 11 bases between. CDR3 protein: CASSKQGYETQYF. The CDR3, as DNA: TGTGCCAGTAGTAAACAGGGTTACGAGACCCAGTACTTC. Complete variable domain (other parts from reference TRBV19 and TRBJ2-5): DGGITQSPKYLFRKEGQNVTLSCEQNLNHDAMYWYRQDPGQGLRLIYYSQIVNDFQKGDIAEGYSVSREKKESFPLTVTSAQKNPTAFYLCASSKQGYETQYFGPGTRLLVL.

This clone was picked up a small number of times. The rearrangement links TRBV6-8 to TRBJ2-1, with TRBD2 matching over 14 bases. J lost 7 bases, V lost 5 bases, and 16 bases had no gene match. Germline V gene data show CDR1 as MNHGY and CDR2 as SAAAGT. The CDR3 has 19 amino acids. The CDR3 here is CASSVTTSGGAYRRNEQFF. In DNA, the CDR3 is TGTGCCAGCAGTGTAACGACTAGCGGGGGGGCTTATCGTAGGAATGAGCAGTTCTTC.